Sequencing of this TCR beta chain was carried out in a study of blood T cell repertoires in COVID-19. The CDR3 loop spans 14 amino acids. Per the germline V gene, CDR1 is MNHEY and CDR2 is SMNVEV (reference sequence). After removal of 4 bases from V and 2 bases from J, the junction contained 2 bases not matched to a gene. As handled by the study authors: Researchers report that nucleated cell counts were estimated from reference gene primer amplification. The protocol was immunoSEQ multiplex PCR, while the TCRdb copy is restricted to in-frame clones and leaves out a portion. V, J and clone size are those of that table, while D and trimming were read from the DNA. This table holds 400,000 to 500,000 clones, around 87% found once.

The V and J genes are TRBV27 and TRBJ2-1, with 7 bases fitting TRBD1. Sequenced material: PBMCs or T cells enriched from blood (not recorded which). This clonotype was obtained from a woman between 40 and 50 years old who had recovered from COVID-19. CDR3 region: CASSYRGAYNEQFF. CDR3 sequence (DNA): TGTGCCAGCAGTTACAGGGGAGCCTACAATGAGCAGTTCTTC.